Listed below are T cell receptor beta chains from one sample, sequenced in a study of cytomegalovirus exposure and HLA in healthy donors. TCRdb keeps only in-frame clones here, not all; method: immunoSEQ multiplex PCR. This sample has 100,000 to 150,000 clones, with about 96% found just once. The sample was PBMCs. All receptors derive from a man younger than 30 in good health and CMV-seronegative. CDR3s include the opening cysteine and the closing phenylalanine or tryptophan. D genes are given only for firm matches. Expanded clones get a size class; other rows say once, few or many, or leave the size out.

j_call clone_size d_call v_call cdr3_aa cdr3_nt
TRBJ2-7 once TRBD2 TRBV9 CASSVGSLAGYYEQYF TGTGCCAGCAGCGTAGGGTCCCTAGCGGGGTACTACGAGCAGTACTTC
TRBJ2-1 - - TRBV11-3 CASSPTSYFYNEQFF TGTGCCAGCAGCCCTACTAGTTACTTCTACAATGAGCAGTTCTTC
TRBJ1-2 - TRBD1 TRBV30 CAWLGTGYGYTF TGTGCCTGGCTAGGGACAGGCTACGGCTACACCTTC
TRBJ1-2 - TRBD1 TRBV5-1 CASSGRGSQFGYGYTF TGCGCCAGCAGCGGCAGGGGGAGTCAATTCGGCTATGGCTACACCTTC
TRBJ2-1 - TRBD2 TRBV13 CASSTRTGGQFF TGTGCCAGCAGCACCCGAACGGGAGGGCAGTTCTTC
TRBJ2-1 - - TRBV6-4 CASSGGPRREQFF TGTGCCAGCAGTGGGGGCCCCCGGCGAGAGCAGTTCTTC
TRBJ1-1 - - TRBV30 CAWTPMEAFF TGTGCCTGGACCCCCATGGAAGCTTTCTTT
TRBJ1-1 - - TRBV19 CASSIGERGQNTEAFF TGTGCCAGTAGTATAGGGGAAAGGGGCCAGAACACTGAAGCTTTCTTT
TRBJ1-2 - - TRBV6-5 CASTETGHYGYTF TGTGCCAGCACCGAAACAGGGCACTATGGCTACACCTTC
TRBJ1-2 - - TRBV27 CASPLGAGVF TGTGCCAGCCCCTTAGGGGCAGGGGTCTTC
TRBJ2-1 once - TRBV7-9 CASSLPYNEQFF TGTGCCAGCAGCCTCCCCTACAATGAGCAGTTCTTC
TRBJ2-1 - - TRBV28 CASSLGIEWSNEQFF TGTGCCAGCAGTTTAGGTATCGAATGGAGTAATGAGCAGTTCTTC
TRBJ1-1 - TRBD1 TRBV7-9 CASSFAPGQGSTEAFF TGTGCCAGCAGCTTTGCGCCGGGACAGGGGAGCACTGAAGCTTTCTTT
TRBJ2-1 - - TRBV6-6 CASSYNGRVDNEQFF TGTGCCAGCAGTTACAACGGGAGAGTCGACAATGAGCAGTTCTTC
TRBJ2-1 - - TRBV4-3 CASSPSLDRGGGNEQFF TGCGCCAGCAGCCCCTCCCTGGACAGGGGCGGGGGGAATGAGCAGTTCTTC
TRBJ2-5 - TRBD2 TRBV4-2 CASSQLAGVGETQYF TGTGCCAGCAGCCAACTAGCGGGAGTTGGGGAGACCCAGTACTTC
TRBJ2-7 - TRBD2 TRBV7-2 CASSLVTGGAAEQYF TGTGCCAGCAGCTTAGTGACGGGAGGGGCAGCCGAGCAGTACTTC
TRBJ1-1 - - TRBV4-1 CASSQSESGYTEAFF TGCGCCAGCAGCCAGTCAGAGAGCGGATACACTGAAGCTTTCTTT
TRBJ2-7 - TRBD2 TRBV7-9 CASSLALPWELAGVGEQYF TGTGCCAGCAGCTTAGCGCTACCGTGGGAACTAGCGGGAGTGGGCGAGCAGTACTTC
TRBJ2-1 - TRBD2 TRBV4-3 CASSQEGLAGENEQFF TGCGCCAGCAGCCAAGAGGGACTAGCGGGGGAAAATGAGCAGTTCTTC
TRBJ1-1 - TRBD1 TRBV29-1 CSVGDRVTEAFF TGCAGCGTTGGGGACAGGGTAACTGAAGCTTTCTTT
TRBJ1-1 - - TRBV5-4 CASSLWAPVNTEAFF TGTGCCAGCAGCTTGTGGGCCCCGGTGAACACTGAAGCTTTCTTT
TRBJ2-1 - TRBD2 TRBV5-8 CASSYLAGSTEQFF TGTGCCAGCAGCTATCTAGCGGGATCTACTGAGCAGTTCTTC
TRBJ1-1 - - TRBV30 CALERTGPYSFEAFF TGTGCCTTGGAGCGGACCGGACCCTATAGCTTTGAAGCTTTCTTT
TRBJ2-7 - TRBD1 TRBV7-2 CASSWARDSSYEQYF TGTGCCAGCAGCTGGGCCCGGGACAGCTCCTACGAGCAGTACTTC
TRBJ2-3 - - TRBV5-4 CASYFQRNTDTQYF TGTGCCAGCTACTTCCAGCGGAACACAGATACGCAGTATTTT
TRBJ1-1 - TRBD1 TRBV18 CASSRGQGGNTEAFF TGTGCCAGCTCACGTGGACAGGGGGGGAACACTGAAGCTTTCTTT
TRBJ2-7 - TRBD2 TRBV6-5 CASGGTLGGSYEQYF TGTGCCAGCGGTGGTACCCTTGGCGGGAGCTACGAGCAGTACTTC
TRBJ1-2 - TRBD1 TRBV7-9 CASSARHGDSIYGYTF TGTGCCAGCAGCGCCAGACACGGGGACAGCATTTATGGCTACACCTTC
TRBJ2-7 - TRBD1 TRBV9 CASSVDRGKDEQYF TGTGCCAGCAGCGTGGACAGGGGCAAGGACGAGCAGTACTTC
TRBJ1-2 - TRBD1 TRBV5-5 CASSPGTGILFGYTF TGTGCCAGCAGCCCCGGGACAGGAATATTGTTTGGCTACACCTTC
TRBJ2-7 - - TRBV9 CASSSQRGSGYEQYF TGTGCCAGCAGCTCCCAACGGGGTTCCGGCTACGAGCAGTACTTC
TRBJ1-1 - TRBD1 TRBV29-1 CSVEPSLGTGALGTEAFF TGCAGCGTCGAGCCCTCCTTGGGGACAGGGGCCCTGGGTACTGAAGCTTTCTTT
TRBJ2-7 few - TRBV27 CASSLSFLSYEQYF TGTGCCAGCAGTTTATCGTTTCTCTCCTACGAGCAGTACTTC
TRBJ1-3 - - TRBV5-1 CASSLAIQSSPGNTIYF TGCGCCAGCAGCTTGGCCATTCAGTCGTCACCTGGAAACACCATATATTTT
TRBJ2-2 - TRBD1 TRBV27 CATTGGSGELFF TGTGCCACCACAGGGGGCAGCGGGGAGCTGTTTTTT
TRBJ2-7 few - TRBV14 CASSLERYEQYF TGTGCCAGCAGCCTAGAGCGCTACGAGCAGTACTTC
TRBJ2-7 - TRBD2 TRBV11-2 CASSSLTSGRASSYEQYF TGTGCCAGCAGCTCCTTGACTAGCGGGAGGGCCAGCTCCTACGAGCAGTACTTC
TRBJ1-5 - - TRBV11-3 CASSLVSVLNQPQHF TGTGCCAGCAGCTTGGTTAGTGTTTTGAATCAGCCCCAGCATTTT
TRBJ1-5 - TRBD1 TRBV2 CASSEERQGADQPQHF TGTGCCAGCAGTGAAGAACGGCAGGGGGCCGATCAGCCCCAGCATTTT
TRBJ2-5 - - TRBV12-5 CASGLVPQGGRQLGQETQYF TGTGCTAGTGGTTTGGTACCACAGGGGGGGAGGCAATTGGGCCAAGAGACCCAGTACTTC
TRBJ1-2 - - TRBV7-9 CASSALRADGYTF TGTGCCAGCAGTGCCTTGAGGGCGGATGGCTACACCTTC
TRBJ2-7 once - TRBV11-2 CASSTTGLRPYEQYF TGTGCCAGCAGCACGACGGGACTCCGGCCCTACGAGCAGTACTTC
TRBJ2-1 - TRBD2 TRBV2 CASPGLAGGRNEQFF TGTGCCAGCCCGGGACTAGCGGGAGGGAGGAATGAGCAGTTCTTC
TRBJ2-7 - TRBD2 TRBV9 CASSVGGTSGMYEQYF TGTGCCAGCAGCGTAGGTGGGACTAGCGGGATGTACGAGCAGTACTTC
TRBJ1-4 - - TRBV28 CASSSIGENEKLFF TGTGCCAGCAGCTCTATAGGGGAAAACGAAAAACTGTTTTTT
TRBJ1-2 - TRBD1 TRBV5-6 CASSSGTEIYGYTF TGTGCCAGCAGTTCCGGGACAGAGATCTATGGCTACACCTTC
TRBJ2-2 - TRBD2 TRBV9 CASSPPGLGTGELFF TGTGCCAGCAGCCCGCCGGGACTAGGCACCGGGGAGCTGTTTTTT
TRBJ1-1 once - TRBV27 CASLLYRARLLNTEAFF TGTGCCAGCCTTCTTTACAGGGCGCGACTCCTGAACACTGAAGCTTTCTTT
TRBJ2-2 - TRBD1 TRBV5-4 CASSPGTGASFITGELFF TGTGCCAGCAGCCCCGGGACAGGGGCATCCTTTATCACCGGGGAGCTGTTTTTT
TRBJ2-7 - - TRBV6-5 CASSYSPYEQYF TGTGCCAGCAGTTACTCCCCGTACGAGCAGTACTTC
TRBJ2-5 - TRBD1 TRBV4-2 CASSRDRGDETQYF TGTGCCAGCAGCCGGGACAGGGGGGACGAGACCCAGTACTTC
TRBJ2-2 - - TRBV19 CASNPSGYAGELFF TGTGCCAGTAACCCCTCCGGGTATGCCGGGGAGCTGTTTTTT
TRBJ2-7 - TRBD1 TRBV2 CASSHLPGQGNYEQYF TGTGCCAGCAGTCATCTTCCGGGACAGGGCAACTACGAGCAGTACTTC
TRBJ1-1 - - TRBV7-3 CASSLGGLTEAFF TGTGCCAGCAGCTTGGGGGGGCTCACTGAAGCTTTCTTT
TRBJ2-3 - TRBD1 TRBV6-1 CASSATGGGTDTQYF TGTGCCAGCAGCGCCACAGGGGGTGGAACAGATACGCAGTATTTT
TRBJ1-5 - - TRBV5-8 CAGRRGGGDVEPQHF TGTGCCGGCCGAAGGGGCGGGGGTGATGTAGAGCCCCAGCATTTT